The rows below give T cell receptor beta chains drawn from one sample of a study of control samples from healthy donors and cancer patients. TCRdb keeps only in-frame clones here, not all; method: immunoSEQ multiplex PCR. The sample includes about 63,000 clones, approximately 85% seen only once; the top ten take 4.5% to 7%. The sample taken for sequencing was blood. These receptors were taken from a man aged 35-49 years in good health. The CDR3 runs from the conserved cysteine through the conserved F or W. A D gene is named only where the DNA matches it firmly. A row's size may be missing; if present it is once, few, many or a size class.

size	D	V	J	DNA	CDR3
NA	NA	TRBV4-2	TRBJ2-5	TGTGCCAGCAGCCAAGTGACCGGGTACCAAGAGACCCAGTACTTC	CASSQVTGYQETQYF
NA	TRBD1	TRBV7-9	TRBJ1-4	TGTGCCAGCAGCCAAACAGGGACAGGGAAGAATGAAAAACTGTTTTTT	CASSQTGTGKNEKLFF
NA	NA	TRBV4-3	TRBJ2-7	TGCGCCAGCAGCCATGGGGGGGCAGGCTACGAGCAGTACTTC	CASSHGGAGYEQYF
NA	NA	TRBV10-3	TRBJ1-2	TGTGCCATCAGTGAGTCCGGCAGAAACTATGGCTACACCTTC	CAISESGRNYGYTF
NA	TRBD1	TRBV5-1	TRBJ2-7	TGCGCCAGCCAGGACAGGGGTGGCTACGAGCAGTACTTC	CASQDRGGYEQYF
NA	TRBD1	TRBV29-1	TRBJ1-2	TGCAGCGTGCAACGCCCTCAGGGGGGAAGCTATGGCTACACCTTC	CSVQRPQGGSYGYTF
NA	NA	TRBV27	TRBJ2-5	TGTGCCAGCAGGCTTGATGGGACAGAGACCCAGTACTTC	CASRLDGTETQYF
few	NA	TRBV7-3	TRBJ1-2	TGTGCCAGCACCCTAGACAGCAATTTGAACTATGGCTACACCTTC	CASTLDSNLNYGYTF
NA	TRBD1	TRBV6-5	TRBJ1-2	TGTGCCAGCAGTCGGGACAGGGAAGGCGGCTACACCTTC	CASSRDREGGYTF
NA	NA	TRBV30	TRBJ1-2	TGTGCCTCCGCGGGGGTGGCCTATGGCTACACCTTC	CASAGVAYGYTF
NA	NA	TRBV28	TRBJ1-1	TGTGCCAGCAGGCCCTATATTAGGAACACTGAAGCTTTCTTT	CASRPYIRNTEAFF
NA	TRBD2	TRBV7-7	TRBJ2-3	TGTGCTAGCAGCTTAAGGAGGTCGGGAGGGGCGGATACGCAGTATTTT	CASSLRRSGGADTQYF
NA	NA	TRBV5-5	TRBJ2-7	TGTGCCAGCAGCTTGGAAGGACTAAGCTCCTACGAGCAGTACTTC	CASSLEGLSSYEQYF
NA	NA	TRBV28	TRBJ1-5	TGTGCCAGCAGTTTCCGAAATCAGCCCCAGCATTTT	CASSFRNQPQHF
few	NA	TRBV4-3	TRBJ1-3	TGCGCCAGCAGCCAAGATATACCGGGGTCTGGAAACACCATATATTTT	CASSQDIPGSGNTIYF
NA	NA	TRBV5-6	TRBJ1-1	TGTGCCAGCAGCCTGAGCGGGACGGGGAACACTGAAGCTTTCTTT	CASSLSGTGNTEAFF
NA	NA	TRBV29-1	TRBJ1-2	TGCAGCGTTGCAATTACAGGATATCGTGGCTACACCTTC	CSVAITGYRGYTF
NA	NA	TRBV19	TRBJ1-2	TGTGCCAGTAAAACCGGGGAGATCTATGGCTACACCTTC	CASKTGEIYGYTF
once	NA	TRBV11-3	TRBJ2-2	TGTGCCAGCAGCTTTGTACAAATCACCGGGGAGCTGTTTTTT	CASSFVQITGELFF
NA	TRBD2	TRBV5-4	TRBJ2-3	TGTGCCAGCAGCCTGGGACTAGCGGGGGTAAAGCTAACGCAGTATTTT	CASSLGLAGVKLTQYF
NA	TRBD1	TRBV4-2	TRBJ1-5	TGTGCCAGCAGCCAAGCAGGGGGCGAGAGGCTGGGCCAGCCCCAGCATTTT	CASSQAGGERLGQPQHF
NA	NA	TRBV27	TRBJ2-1	TGTGCCAGCAGTTTATGGGGGGCGTTATACAATGAGCAGTTCTTC	CASSLWGALYNEQFF
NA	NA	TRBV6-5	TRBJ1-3	TGTGCCAGCAGACCCCAGGACAGACCTGGAAACACCATATATTTT	CASRPQDRPGNTIYF